Sequencing of this T cell receptor (beta chain) was carried out in a study of OX40 agonist ivuxolimab in advanced cancers. Study-wide background: Under the entry rules, prior anti-PD-1, anti-PD-L1 or anti-CTLA-4 therapy was allowed, and approximately 40% had some. General study points: In the 0.1-3.0 mg/kg groups, partial responders showed among the lowest expansion.

Patients were excluded for autoimmune disease history or systemic immunosuppression. Patients had blood sampled at baseline and again on cycle 4 day 1 and cycle 7 day 1. On this clone itself: Its antigen is not identified.

The CDR3 runs to 17 residues. Generated by immunoSEQ multiplex PCR, the TCRdb table keeps only in-frame clones and is missing some. The sample carries about 30,000 clones, more than 75% recorded once. The J gene is TRBJ1-2, the V gene TRBV21-1. TRBV21-1 has pseudogene status. The sample consisted of CD4+ or CD8+ T cells sorted from blood, taken in a trial of the OX40 agonist ivuxolimab. The source of this sequence is an adult with an advanced solid tumor such as melanoma, head and neck, liver or kidney cancer. CDR3 nucleotide sequence: TGTGCCAGCAGACGGGAGAAGAAACTGTTTTGCGGCTATGGCTACACCTTC. Protein sequence: CASRREKKLFCGYGYTF.